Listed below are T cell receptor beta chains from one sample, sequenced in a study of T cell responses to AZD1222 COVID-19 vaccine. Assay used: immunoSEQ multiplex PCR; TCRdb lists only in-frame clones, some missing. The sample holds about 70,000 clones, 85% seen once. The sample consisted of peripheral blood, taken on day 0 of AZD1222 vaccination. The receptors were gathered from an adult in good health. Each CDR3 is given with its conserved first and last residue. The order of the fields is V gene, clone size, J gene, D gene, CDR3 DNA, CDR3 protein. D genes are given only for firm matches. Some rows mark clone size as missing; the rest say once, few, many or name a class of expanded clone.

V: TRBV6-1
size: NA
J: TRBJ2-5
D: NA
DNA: TGTGCCAGCAGTGTCGGTTTAACAGGGCCGAAGGGGACCCAGTACTTC
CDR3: CASSVGLTGPKGTQYF

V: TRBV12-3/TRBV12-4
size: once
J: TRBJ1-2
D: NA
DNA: TGTGCCAGCAGTTTAGAGGCGAGGGGCTACACCTTC
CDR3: CASSLEARGYTF

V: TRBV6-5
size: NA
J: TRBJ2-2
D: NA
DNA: TGTGCCAGCAGTTACACCGGGGGCTACACCGGGGAGCTGTTTTTT
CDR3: CASSYTGGYTGELFF

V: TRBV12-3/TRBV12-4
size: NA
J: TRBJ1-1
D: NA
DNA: TGTGCCAGCAGCAACTTGAACACTGAAGCTTTCTTT
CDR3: CASSNLNTEAFF

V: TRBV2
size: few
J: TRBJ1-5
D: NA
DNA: TGTGCCAGCCAATTATTTCAGGGGACCCAGCCCCAGCATTTT
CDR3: CASQLFQGTQPQHF

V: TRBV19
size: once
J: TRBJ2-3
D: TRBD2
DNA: TGTGCCAGTAGTATACTGGGGACTAGCGGCGTTATGGGAGATACGCAGTATTTT
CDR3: CASSILGTSGVMGDTQYF

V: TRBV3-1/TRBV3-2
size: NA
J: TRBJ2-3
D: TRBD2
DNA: TGTGCCAGCAGCAGCCGCGGGAGAGGCACAGATACGCAGTATTTT
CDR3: CASSSRGRGTDTQYF

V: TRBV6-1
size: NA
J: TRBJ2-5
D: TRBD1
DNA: TGTGCCAGCAGTGGGGGACAGGGTGGCTTTTCCTCAGGGACCCAGTACTTC
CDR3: CASSGGQGGFSSGTQYF

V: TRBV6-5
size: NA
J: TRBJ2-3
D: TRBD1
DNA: TGTGCCAGCACCTCAGGGGGCGCAGATACGCAGTATTTT
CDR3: CASTSGGADTQYF

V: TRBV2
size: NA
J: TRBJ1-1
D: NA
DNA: TGTGCCAGCAGTGAAACGGGGGAAGCTTTCTTT
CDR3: CASSETGEAFF

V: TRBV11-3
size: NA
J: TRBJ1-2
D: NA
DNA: TGTGCCAGCAGCTTCGCTGGGACTGGCTACACCTTC
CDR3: CASSFAGTGYTF

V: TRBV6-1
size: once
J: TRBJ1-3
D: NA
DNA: TGTGCCTCTCTCAAAGATCCCGGGAACACCATATATTTT
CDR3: CASLKDPGNTIYF

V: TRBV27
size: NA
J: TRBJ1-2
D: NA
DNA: TGTGCCAGCAGTTTCAAAAGGTCGGGGAGTGGCTACACCTTC
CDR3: CASSFKRSGSGYTF

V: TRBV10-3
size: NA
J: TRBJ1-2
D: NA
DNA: TGTGCCATCAGTTCAACGGCGGTGGCGGGGGGCTACACCTTC
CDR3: CAISSTAVAGGYTF

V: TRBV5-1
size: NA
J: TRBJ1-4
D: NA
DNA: TGCGCCAGCAGCTTGGGAGGTGAAAAACTGTTTTTT
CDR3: CASSLGGEKLFF

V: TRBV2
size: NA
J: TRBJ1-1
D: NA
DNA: TGTGCCAGCACCGTCCGAGGACTGACGAACACTGAAGCTTTCTTT
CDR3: CASTVRGLTNTEAFF

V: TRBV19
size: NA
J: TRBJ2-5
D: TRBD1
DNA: TGTGCCAGTAGTATTGGGGGTACAGGGGGCGGTGGAGAGACCCAGTACTTC
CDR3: CASSIGGTGGGGETQYF

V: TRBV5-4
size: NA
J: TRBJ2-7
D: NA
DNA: TGTGCCAGCAGCTTCGACAGCTCCTACGAGCAGTACTTC
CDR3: CASSFDSSYEQYF

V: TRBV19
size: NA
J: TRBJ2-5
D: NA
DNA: TGTGCCAGTAGTATAGGGCCCCCGTCGGGTCAAGAGACCCAGTACTTC
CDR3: CASSIGPPSGQETQYF

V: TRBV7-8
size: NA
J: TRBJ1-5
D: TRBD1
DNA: TGTGCCAGCAGCCGGACAGGGGCCGCGAACAATCAGCCCCAGCATTTT
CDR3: CASSRTGAANNQPQHF

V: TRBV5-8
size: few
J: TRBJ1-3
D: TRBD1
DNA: TGTGCCAGCAGCTTGGACTACAGGGGGTCTGGAAACACCATATATTTT
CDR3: CASSLDYRGSGNTIYF

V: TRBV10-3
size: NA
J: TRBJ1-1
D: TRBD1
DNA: TGTGCCATCAGATCGACAGGGGAGAACACTGAAGCTTTCTTT
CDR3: CAIRSTGENTEAFF

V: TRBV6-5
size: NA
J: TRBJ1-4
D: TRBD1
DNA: TGTGCCAGCGGACAGGTACAGGGAAAACTGTTTTTT
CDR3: CASGQVQGKLFF

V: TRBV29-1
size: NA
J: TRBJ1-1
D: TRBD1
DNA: TGCAGCGTTTCGACAGGGGGGAGCACTGAAGCTTTCTTT
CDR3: CSVSTGGSTEAFF

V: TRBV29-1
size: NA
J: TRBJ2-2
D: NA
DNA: TGCAGCGTTGTGGAGGGGGCCGTGCCCGGGGAGCTGTTTTTT
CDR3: CSVVEGAVPGELFF

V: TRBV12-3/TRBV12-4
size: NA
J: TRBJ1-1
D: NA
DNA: TGTGCCAGCAGTAGGGGCGGGAACACTGAAGCTTTCTTT
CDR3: CASSRGGNTEAFF

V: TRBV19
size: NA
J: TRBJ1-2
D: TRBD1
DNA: TGTGCCAGTAGTACATGGGACAGGACTTATGGCTACACCTTC
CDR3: CASSTWDRTYGYTF